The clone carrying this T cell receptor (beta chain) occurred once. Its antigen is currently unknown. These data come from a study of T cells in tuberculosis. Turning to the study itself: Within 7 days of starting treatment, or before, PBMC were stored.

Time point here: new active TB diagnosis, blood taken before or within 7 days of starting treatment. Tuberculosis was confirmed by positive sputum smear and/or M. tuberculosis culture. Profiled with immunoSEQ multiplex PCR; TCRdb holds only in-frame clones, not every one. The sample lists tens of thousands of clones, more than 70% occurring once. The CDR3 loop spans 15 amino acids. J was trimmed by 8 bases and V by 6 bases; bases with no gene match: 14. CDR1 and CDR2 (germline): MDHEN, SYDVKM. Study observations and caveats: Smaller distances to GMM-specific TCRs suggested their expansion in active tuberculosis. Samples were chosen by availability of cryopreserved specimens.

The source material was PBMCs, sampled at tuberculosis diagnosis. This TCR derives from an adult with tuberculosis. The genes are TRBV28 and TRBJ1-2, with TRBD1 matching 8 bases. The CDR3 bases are TGTGCCAGCAGCCCGACCGGGACAGGTTTGCGGGGCTACACCTTC. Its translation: CASSPTGTGLRGYTF.